A single T cell receptor (beta chain) is shown here with its context. The data belong to a study of CXCR3-negative and CXCR3-positive naive CD8 T cells. Germline V gene data show CDR1 as SQVTM and CDR2 as ANQGSEA. CDR3 size: 12 residues. UMI-tagged TRB cDNA libraries were built via 5' RACE. TCRdb reprocessed the 5' RACE reads and stores each CDR3 protein as one record, lacking DNA. There are more than 45,000 distinct CDR3 sequences in the sample, with roughly a quarter held by the top ten. The genes are TRBV29-1 and TRBJ1-1. The clonotype was recovered from a human donor in good health. Some clones in this sample may be carry-over from other donors' samples. Sequenced sample: memory CD8+ T cells from blood. This chain's CDR3 is CSVVAGGAEAFF.